This T cell receptor beta chain comes out of a study of shared T cell receptors in the human thymus. Data came from immunoSEQ multiplex PCR; TCRdb stores just in-frame clones and leaves some out. The table lists some 640,000 clones, around 87% of them singletons. This CDR3 comprises 16 residues. Germline V gives CDR1 SGDLS, CDR2 YYNGEE. Trimming removed 0 bases from V and 6 bases from J, with 15 bases in between. The same specimen was also included in a second study, on human thymus T cells. That paper adds: Thymus tissue was removed during corrective cardiac surgery. Unrelated individuals reportedly shared highly overlapping thymic TCR repertoires.

The sequenced sample consisted of thymocytes. J is TRBJ2-2 and V is TRBV9; D unresolved. The clonotype was recovered from a boy in the first two years of life with a congenital heart defect. The CDR3 DNA is TGTGCCAGCAGCGTAGTCGCGAGTCTTGCGGCCGGGGAGCTGTTTTTT. This encodes CASSVVASLAAGELFF.